Presented here are 21 T cell receptor beta chains from one specimen sequenced in a study of response to subunit inactivated influenza vaccine. One entry per CDR3 protein results from TCRdb running MiXCR on the RT-PCR reads. This sample carries hundreds of thousands of distinct CDR3 sequences, less than 20% of them seen once, and the ten largest clones take around a tenth. The specimen comprised PBMCs from blood, sampled 11 to 12 days after vaccination. Source of these receptors: a man aged 45-60 years who received an inactivated influenza vaccine.

This clonotype was observed a handful of times. V gene TRBV12-3 or TRBV12-4 combines with J gene TRBJ2-7; unclear D gene. V lost 5 bases to trimming and J lost 1 base, with 12 bases between them. The CDR3 has 14 amino acids. CDR3 residues: CASSPRRKSYEQYF. The DNA of the CDR3 is TGTGCCAGCAGTCCGCGACGGAAATCCTACGAGCAGTACTTC.

The table lists this clonotype with a few counts. The V and J genes are TRBV20-1 and TRBJ2-4; 7 bases are shared with TRBD1. Germline V CDR1 and CDR2: DFQATT, SNEGSKA (reference sequence). The length of the CDR3 is 13 residues. With V trimmed by 4 bases and J by 2 bases, 2 bases remained unmatched. CDR3 protein: CSAKGAPKNIQYF. DNA for the CDR3: TGCAGTGCTAAGGGGGCTCCCAAAAACATTCAGTACTTC.

V is TRBV7-9 and J is TRBJ2-5; TRBD1 is a possible D gene (6 bases). The V gene's germline CDR1 is SEHNR and CDR2 FQNEAQ (reference sequence). The ends were cut back, 2 bases at V and 1 base at J, with 8 bases in the middle. This CDR3 is 14 amino acids long. CDR3 DNA sequence: TGTGCCAGCAGCTTAAGGACAGTCCAAGAGACCCAGTACTTC. It codes for CASSLRTVQETQYF.

This clonotype was counted between two and nine times. The chain combines TRBV12-3 or TRBV12-4 with TRBJ1-2, with unresolved D. The CDR3 runs 13 residues. The ends were cut back, 6 bases at V and 4 bases at J, with 12 bases in the middle. The CDR3 nucleotides read TGTGCCAGCAGGGATCAGAGTGCCTATGGCTACACCTTC. Encoded protein: CASRDQSAYGYTF.

This clonotype has more than one count but fewer than ten. This chain uses TRBV4-1 with TRBJ2-3, with D perhaps TRBD2 (6 bases). The germline V and J ends were trimmed by 4 bases and 6 bases, with 23 bases remaining between them. The germline CDR1 and CDR2 sequences are MGHRA and YSYEKL. This CDR3 contains 17 residues. The CDR3, as DNA: TGCGCCAGCAGCCCCTACCCGGGCAAGTCTCGGGAGGATACGCAGTATTTT. Translated: CASSPYPGKSREDTQYF.

This sequence joins TRBV11-2 and TRBJ2-1; the match to TRBD1 covers 7 bases. This CDR3 region has 16 residues. The germline V gene encodes CDR1 SGHAT and CDR2 FQNNGV. V shed 1 base and J 4 bases; nucleotides not matched to a gene: 7. The CDR3 coding sequence is TGTGCCAGCAGCTTAGTCAGGGGGAACCATTACAATGAGCAGTTCTTC. This gives the protein CASSLVRGNHYNEQFF.

The table lists this clonotype with a few counts. The genes are TRBV24-1 and TRBJ2-5; 10 bases align to TRBD1. Germline-derived CDR1 and CDR2 are KGHDR and SFDVKD. The trim removed 3 bases at V and 2 bases at J, leaving 2 bases unmatched. This CDR3 spans 15 amino acids. The CDR3 loop is CATSDGGQGQETQYF. The CDR3 nucleotides are TGTGCCACCAGTGATGGGGGACAGGGGCAAGAGACCCAGTACTTC.

The V and J genes are TRBV4-3 and TRBJ2-2; the D gene is possibly TRBD1 (6 bases). The CDR3 spans 16 residues. Between the trimmed V and J ends, which lost 0 bases and 7 bases, there was a span of 15 bases. The V gene's germline CDR1 is LGHNA and CDR2 YSLEER. CDR3 sequence reads: CASSQENNRVHGELFF. CDR3 nucleotides: TGCGCCAGCAGCCAAGAAAATAACAGGGTACACGGGGAGCTGTTTTTT.

The gene calls are TRBV11-2 and TRBJ2-5, with TRBD1 as a possible D gene (6 bases). The CDR3 runs to 13 residues. V was shortened by 3 bases and J by 5 bases, with 10 bases between the two germline ends. Germline CDR1 is SGHAT and CDR2 is FQNNGV. The CDR3: CASSFDRRETQYF. As DNA, the CDR3 is TGTGCCAGCAGCTTCGACAGGAGGGAGACCCAGTACTTC.

This clonotype has more than one count but fewer than ten. The chain couples TRBV20-1 to TRBJ2-7; 12 bases match TRBD1. The CDR3 is 14 residues long. V shed 3 bases, J shed 2 bases, and the junction held 2 bases outside the gene matches. Germline-derived CDR1 and CDR2 are DFQATT and SNEGSKA (reference sequence). CDR3: CSARGTGGTYEQYF. The DNA for the CDR3 is TGCAGTGCTAGGGGGACAGGGGGCACCTACGAGCAGTACTTC.

This clonotype was counted a single time. V usage is TRBV7-6 and J usage is TRBJ1-1; D remains unclear. Germline loops: CDR1 SGHVS, CDR2 FNYEAQ. V was clipped by 1 base and J by 6 bases, with 9 bases between them. The CDR3 is 13 residues long. The CDR3, as DNA: TGTGCCAGCAGCTTAGATGCATATGCTGAAGCTTTCTTT. It codes for CASSLDAYAEAFF.

This rearrangement joins TRBV20-1 to TRBJ2-3, with 9 bases matching TRBD2. V lost 1 base and J lost 2; bases outside the gene matches: 4. Germline V gene lookup returns CDR1 DFQATT and CDR2 SNEGSKA (reference sequence). CDR3 length: 15 amino acids. The CDR3 nucleotides read TGCAGTGCTAGAGGGGCTAGCGGGGACACAGATACGCAGTATTTT. Amino acid sequence: CSARGASGDTDTQYF.

This rearrangement joins TRBV7-8 to TRBJ1-5, with D possibly TRBD1 on 6 matching bases. Trimming left V 4 bases short and J 6 bases short, with 10 bases between. Germline loops: CDR1 SGHVS, CDR2 FQNEAQ. This CDR3 has 13 residues. CDR3 sequence reads: CASSSTGTQPQHF. In nucleotides, the CDR3 is TGTGCCAGCAGCTCAACAGGGACTCAGCCCCAGCATTTT.

This clonotype came up a few times. J is TRBJ2-2 and V is TRBV7-3; 7 bases map to TRBD1. Germline V gives CDR1 SGHTA, CDR2 FQGTGA. V dropped 0 bases and J dropped 9; count of bases not matched to a gene: 4. The CDR3 has 14 amino acids. The CDR3 DNA reads as TGTGCCAGCAGCTTAACAAAGGGACAGAGGGAGCTGTTTTTT. It yields the protein CASSLTKGQRELFF. Looking up the rest from reference TRBV7-3 and TRBJ2-2 gives the full variable domain: GAGVSQTPSNKVTEKGKYVELRCDPISGHTALYWYRQSLGQGPEFLIYFQGTGAADDSGLPNDRFFAVRPEGSVSTLKIQRTERGDSAVYLCASSLTKGQRELFFGEGSRLTVL.

This clonotype was seen repeatedly, ten times or more. This chain links TRBV12-3 or TRBV12-4 with TRBJ2-2; tentatively, D is TRBD2 (6 bases). V lost 3 bases and J lost 5, with 13 bases in between. There are 15 residues in the CDR3. The CDR3 sequence is CASSFYGGRTGELFF. CDR3 nucleotides: TGTGCCAGCAGTTTTTACGGGGGTAGAACCGGGGAGCTGTTTTTT.

This clonotype appeared a few times. The chain couples TRBV6-1 to TRBJ2-3, with a possible D match to TRBD2 (5 bases). Trimming took 5 bases from V and 0 from J, leaving 12 bases between them. Germline V gene lookup returns CDR1 MNHNS and CDR2 SASEGT. The CDR3 is made up of 15 amino acids. CDR3 loop: CASSKDSKSTDTQYF. The CDR3 coding sequence is TGTGCCAGCAGTAAGGACTCTAAAAGCACAGATACGCAGTATTTT.

V usage is TRBV10-3 and J usage is TRBJ2-1, with 11 bases matching TRBD2. Germline assignment: CDR1 ENHRY and CDR2 SYGVKD. The CDR3 consists of 15 residues. V was pared by 6 bases and J by 7 bases, with 8 bases of the junction left unmatched. CDR3 region: CAISVAGGPQNEQFF. The DNA for the CDR3 is TGTGCCATCAGCGTAGCGGGAGGGCCTCAAAATGAGCAGTTCTTC.

The chain carries TRBV2 and TRBJ2-2, with TRBD2 as a possible D gene (6 bases). The germline V gene encodes CDR1 SNHLY and CDR2 FYNNEI. The ends were cut back, 10 bases at V and 6 bases at J, with 12 bases in the middle. The CDR3 loop spans 12 amino acids. The chain's CDR3 is CAIQPGAGELFF. CDR3 sequence (DNA): TGTGCCATCCAGCCGGGGGCCGGGGAGCTGTTTTTT.

This clonotype was detected only a few times. V usage is TRBV7-2 and J usage is TRBJ2-7; D is undetermined. The V and J ends lost 5 bases and 2 bases respectively, with 13 bases between them. CDR1 is SGHTA and CDR2 is FQGNSA in the germline V gene. The CDR3 consists of 14 residues. CDR3 protein: CASSPRAVAYEQYF. The CDR3 DNA reads TGTGCCAGCAGCCCCCGGGCAGTTGCCTACGAGCAGTACTTC.

The V call is TRBV12-3 or TRBV12-4, the J call TRBJ1-4; D possibly corresponds to TRBD1 (6 bases). This CDR3 spans 14 amino acids. V was shortened by 6 bases and J by 4 bases, with 12 bases between the two germline ends. CDR3 residues: CASRSRGDNEKLFF. CDR3 nucleotide sequence: TGTGCCAGCAGGTCTAGGGGGGATAATGAAAAACTGTTTTTT.

The CDR3 region has the DNA TGCGCCAGCAGCCAATTACTAGCGGGGGTCTACAATGAGCAGTTCTTC. Its translation: CASSQLLAGVYNEQFF. The gene calls are TRBV4-1 and TRBJ2-1; 11 bases map to TRBD2. The V and J ends lost 2 bases and 3 bases, in that order; junction bases with no gene match: 3. The CDR3 runs 16 residues. Germline V lookup: CDR1 MGHRA, CDR2 YSYEKL.